This T cell receptor (beta chain) was profiled in a study of T cell responses to AZD1222 COVID-19 vaccine. In the case of this clone: Its matching antigen is unknown.

The repertoire was sequenced with immunoSEQ multiplex PCR; TCRdb's copy has only in-frame clones and lacks some. Of roughly 140,000 clones detected, roughly nine tenths appear once; the ten largest clones hold less than 2%. Whole-study findings and limits: White British people made up most donors, females outnumbered males, and clonal diversity was possibly underestimated. Reports say nearly half of spike-specific TCRs go after unmutated variant regions.

There are 15 residues in the CDR3. This chain connects TRBV12-2 to TRBJ1-2; the table's D call TRBD1 went unverified against the DNA. TRBV12-2 is a recognized pseudogene. This sample comprised peripheral blood, obtained on day 0 of AZD1222 vaccination. This TCR was sampled from an adult in good health. In DNA form, the CDR3 reads TGTGCAAGTCGCTTAGCGCCACGCAGGGGCTATGGCTACACCTTC. Translation gives CASRLAPRRGYGYTF.